This is a list of T cell receptor beta chains from one sample in a study of control samples from healthy donors and cancer patients. Profiled with immunoSEQ multiplex PCR; TCRdb holds only in-frame clones, not every one. The sample yields approximately 170,000 clones, roughly 92% seen once. The sample was blood. The source of these receptors is a woman in her 30s in good health. The CDR3 runs from the conserved cysteine through the conserved F or W. A D gene is named only where the DNA matches it firmly.

CASSLLRNTEAFF TRBJ1-1 TRBV28 NA
CASSLGTARGNTIYF TRBJ1-3 TRBV5-4 NA
CASSLGGGLPHTEAFF TRBJ1-1 TRBV27 NA
CASRKPRWASGKSGSGELFF TRBJ2-2 TRBV19 TRBD2
CASSQVAQGLNSPLHF TRBJ1-6 TRBV4-2 TRBD1
CASVLRPASLTNTGELFF TRBJ2-2 TRBV27 NA
CASSYTGYGEQFF TRBJ2-1 TRBV6-6 NA
CATSDLAQTESHF TRBJ1-2 TRBV24-1 NA
CASSQEGGSGNTIYF TRBJ1-3 TRBV7-3 NA
CASSPQGNSPLHF TRBJ1-6 TRBV18 NA
CASSVPGLAGKPNTGELFF TRBJ2-2 TRBV9 TRBD2
CASSYETYEQYF TRBJ2-7 TRBV6-6 NA
CASSFGGASNNEQFF TRBJ2-1 TRBV28 NA
CATSAARAGEQYF TRBJ2-7 TRBV24-1 NA
CASSLYRGVSGANVLTF TRBJ2-6 TRBV11-2 TRBD1
CASSPRTGGDEKLFF TRBJ1-4 TRBV18 TRBD1
CASSLGLADNEQFF TRBJ2-1 TRBV7-3 TRBD2
CAISPGLAGGEQYF TRBJ2-7 TRBV10-3 TRBD2
CASSQEPPPAAYEQYF TRBJ2-7 TRBV4-1 NA
CASSVRRESPSYNEQFF TRBJ2-1 TRBV9 TRBD2
CASTPSGAYEQYF TRBJ2-7 TRBV19 NA
CASSPSGGDSYNEQFF TRBJ2-1 TRBV6-4 TRBD2
CASMEIGRTNEQFF TRBJ2-1 TRBV27 NA
CASSQEWTVNTEAFF TRBJ1-1 TRBV4-3 NA
CASSSGQLNSPLHF TRBJ1-6 TRBV7-2 TRBD1
CASRERLAGTGELFF TRBJ2-2 TRBV5-1 TRBD2